A single sample is the source of the 5 T cell receptor beta chains below, sequenced in a study of blood T cell repertoires in COVID-19. TCRdb's table, derived via immunoSEQ multiplex PCR, lists solely in-frame clones and lacks some. The top ten clones hold almost 2% of a sample with some 460,000 clones, approximately 90% of them seen once. Sequencing was carried out using PBMCs or T cells enriched from blood (not recorded which). The receptors derive from a woman between 18 and 30 years old with acute COVID-19.

The chain couples TRBV29-1 to TRBJ2-7; 11 nucleotides match TRBD1. Germline V lookup: CDR1 SQVTM, CDR2 ANQGSEA. This CDR3 has 12 residues. After removal of 6 bases from V and 5 bases from J, the junction contained 3 bases not matched to a gene. The CDR3 here is CSVGTGGNEQYF. CDR3 bases: TGCAGCGTCGGGACAGGGGGAAACGAGCAGTACTTC.

V and J are TRBV25-1 and TRBJ1-1; D gene uncertain. The V gene's germline CDR1 is MGHDK and CDR2 SYGVNS. CDR3 length equals 14 residues. Trimming took 2 bases from V and 0 from J, leaving 7 bases between them. In nucleotides, the CDR3 is TGTGCCAGCAGTGAAGCGGAAATGAACACTGAAGCTTTCTTT. This encodes CASSEAEMNTEAFF.

The V gene is TRBV12-5, the J gene TRBJ1-6, with D perhaps matching TRBD1 (6 bases). Per the germline V gene, CDR1 is LGHNT and CDR2 is FRNRAP. CDR3 length: 17 residues. Trimming took off 2 bases at V and 11 bases at J, with 22 bases between the two ends. CDR3 region: CASGLSYDGGARAPLHF. CDR3 coding DNA: TGTGCTAGTGGTTTGTCTTACGATGGGGGGGCACGGGCACCCCTCCACTTT. Filled out from reference TRBV12-5 and TRBJ1-6, the complete variable domain reads DARVTQTPRHKVTEMGQEVTMRCQPILGHNTVFWYRQTMMQGLELLAYFRNRAPLDDSGMPKDRFSAEMPDATLATLKIQPSEPRDSAVYFCASGLSYDGGARAPLHFGNGTRLTVT.

CDR3 DNA: TGTGCCAGCAGCTTGGCTACTAGCGGGGGGTGGGATACGCAGTATTTT. Its protein is CASSLATSGGWDTQYF. J is TRBJ2-3 and V is TRBV5-4, with 12 positions matching TRBD2. The ends lost 0 bases at V and 6 bases at J; junction bases unmatched: 5. CDR1 is SGHNT and CDR2 is YYREEE in the germline V gene (reference sequence). CDR3 length: 16 residues.

This clone was observed a handful of times. The chain links TRBV5-1 to TRBJ1-2; 11 nucleotides match TRBD1. CDR1 is SGHRS and CDR2 is YFSETQ in the germline V gene. J gave up 8 bases and V 5 bases, and 8 bases lay outside the gene matches. The CDR3 consists of 14 residues. CDR3 region: CASSHRTGGEGYTF. The CDR3 coding sequence is TGCGCCAGCAGTCATAGGACAGGGGGCGAAGGCTACACCTTC.